This is a list of T cell receptor beta chains from one sample in a study of blood T cell repertoires in COVID-19. Data came from immunoSEQ multiplex PCR; TCRdb stores just in-frame clones and leaves some out. The table has fewer than 250,000 clones, 87% seen once. Specimen: PBMCs or T cells enriched from blood (not recorded which). These receptors originate from a woman aged 25 to 39 with acute COVID-19. CDR3s include the opening cysteine and the closing phenylalanine or tryptophan. The D gene is left open where the match is weak.

v_call: TRBV20-1
d_call: TRBD1
j_call: TRBJ1-1
cdr3_length: 14
cdr3_aa: CSASRWTGGTEAFF

v_call: TRBV6-5
d_call: NA
j_call: TRBJ1-1
cdr3_length: 15
cdr3_aa: CASSYNRVKNTEAFF

v_call: TRBV5-1
d_call: TRBD2
j_call: TRBJ2-3
cdr3_length: 17
cdr3_aa: CASSRRTSGGASDTQYF

v_call: TRBV7-2
d_call: NA
j_call: TRBJ2-3
cdr3_length: 15
cdr3_aa: CASSLDGGATDTQYF

v_call: TRBV5-6
d_call: NA
j_call: TRBJ1-4
cdr3_length: 15
cdr3_aa: CASSEAGVTNEKLFF

v_call: TRBV27
d_call: TRBD2
j_call: TRBJ2-3
cdr3_length: 16
cdr3_aa: CASSRLAGDGPDTQYF

v_call: TRBV5-5
d_call: TRBD1
j_call: TRBJ1-2
cdr3_length: 14
cdr3_aa: CASSVGQNNYGYTF

v_call: TRBV6-5
d_call: NA
j_call: TRBJ2-5
cdr3_length: 14
cdr3_aa: CASSYSGPQETQYF

v_call: TRBV4-3
d_call: TRBD1
j_call: TRBJ1-1
cdr3_length: 15
cdr3_aa: CASSPQMRTGFEAFF

v_call: TRBV2
d_call: NA
j_call: TRBJ1-2
cdr3_length: 12
cdr3_aa: CVRGRTGYGYTF

v_call: TRBV3-1/TRBV3-2
d_call: NA
j_call: TRBJ2-7
cdr3_length: 12
cdr3_aa: CASSQFPYEQYF

v_call: TRBV7-2
d_call: NA
j_call: TRBJ1-2
cdr3_length: 14
cdr3_aa: CASSSSHPQGGYTF

v_call: TRBV18
d_call: NA
j_call: TRBJ1-6
cdr3_length: 14
cdr3_aa: CASSDSFSNSPLHF

v_call: TRBV25-1
d_call: NA
j_call: TRBJ1-6
cdr3_length: 15
cdr3_aa: CASSESTGIGSPLHF

v_call: TRBV10-1
d_call: NA
j_call: TRBJ1-1
cdr3_length: 13
cdr3_aa: CASSESGNTEAFF

v_call: TRBV28
d_call: TRBD1
j_call: TRBJ2-2
cdr3_length: 17
cdr3_aa: CASSSLRDRGVNGELFF

v_call: TRBV6-6
d_call: NA
j_call: TRBJ1-3
cdr3_length: 21
cdr3_aa: CASSPSEGQGLVRGSGNTIYF

v_call: TRBV6-2/TRBV6-3
d_call: NA
j_call: TRBJ2-3
cdr3_length: 18
cdr3_aa: CASSYAAGTLKSTDTQYF

v_call: TRBV5-1
d_call: TRBD2
j_call: TRBJ2-3
cdr3_length: 15
cdr3_aa: CASSLGTRNTDTQYF

v_call: TRBV5-4
d_call: NA
j_call: TRBJ2-5
cdr3_length: 13
cdr3_aa: CASSPPGGETQYF

v_call: TRBV15
d_call: TRBD1
j_call: TRBJ1-4
cdr3_length: 15
cdr3_aa: CATSRDRGMNEKLFF

v_call: TRBV5-1
d_call: NA
j_call: TRBJ1-3
cdr3_length: 14
cdr3_aa: CASSLVGEGNTIYF

v_call: TRBV10-3
d_call: TRBD1
j_call: TRBJ1-6
cdr3_length: 16
cdr3_aa: CAISDQPTGNNSPLHF

v_call: TRBV5-8
d_call: NA
j_call: TRBJ2-3
cdr3_length: 15
cdr3_aa: CASSFGLGGGDTQYF

v_call: TRBV25-1
d_call: NA
j_call: TRBJ2-1
cdr3_length: 13
cdr3_aa: CASSGDSYNEQFF

v_call: TRBV19
d_call: TRBD1
j_call: TRBJ1-5
cdr3_length: 15
cdr3_aa: CASSIWQGQDEPQHF

v_call: TRBV29-1
d_call: NA
j_call: TRBJ1-1
cdr3_length: 13
cdr3_aa: CSVELQVRTEAFF

v_call: TRBV10-3
d_call: TRBD1
j_call: TRBJ1-4
cdr3_length: 15
cdr3_aa: CAISESKGANEKLFF

v_call: TRBV21-1
d_call: NA
j_call: TRBJ2-1
cdr3_length: 15
cdr3_aa: CASDWTERPYNEQFF

v_call: TRBV19
d_call: TRBD1
j_call: TRBJ1-2
cdr3_length: 15
cdr3_aa: CATASLRDRAYGYTF

v_call: TRBV29-1
d_call: NA
j_call: TRBJ2-7
cdr3_length: 12
cdr3_aa: CSVGSFSNEQYF

v_call: TRBV5-8
d_call: NA
j_call: TRBJ2-1
cdr3_length: 13
cdr3_aa: CASSLTGYNEQFF

v_call: TRBV6-5
d_call: TRBD1
j_call: TRBJ1-6
cdr3_length: 15
cdr3_aa: CASSYSRQGPPPLHF

v_call: TRBV9
d_call: NA
j_call: TRBJ1-5
cdr3_length: 16
cdr3_aa: CASSVGGDSSNQPQHF

v_call: TRBV10-1
d_call: NA
j_call: TRBJ2-2
cdr3_length: 15
cdr3_aa: CASSASGENTGELFF

v_call: TRBV6-4
d_call: NA
j_call: TRBJ2-3
cdr3_length: 14
cdr3_aa: CASSALGVSDTQYF

v_call: TRBV18
d_call: NA
j_call: TRBJ2-5
cdr3_length: 13
cdr3_aa: CASSPEGQETQYF

v_call: TRBV7-2
d_call: NA
j_call: TRBJ2-7
cdr3_length: 13
cdr3_aa: CASSLPFPYEQYF

v_call: TRBV5-4
d_call: NA
j_call: TRBJ2-3
cdr3_length: 14
cdr3_aa: CASSSTGRGDTQYF

v_call: TRBV6-5
d_call: NA
j_call: TRBJ1-6
cdr3_length: 13
cdr3_aa: CASSYSRNSPLHF

v_call: TRBV5-6
d_call: NA
j_call: TRBJ2-5
cdr3_length: 15
cdr3_aa: CASSVRDGRGETQYF

v_call: TRBV12-3/TRBV12-4
d_call: NA
j_call: TRBJ1-5
cdr3_length: 13
cdr3_aa: CASSLRGNQPQHF

v_call: TRBV5-5
d_call: TRBD2
j_call: TRBJ2-1
cdr3_length: 15
cdr3_aa: CASSLVSGGANEQFF

v_call: TRBV6-5
d_call: NA
j_call: TRBJ1-1
cdr3_length: 15
cdr3_aa: CASSYEQGTYTEAFF

v_call: TRBV3-1/TRBV3-2
d_call: NA
j_call: TRBJ1-6
cdr3_length: 15
cdr3_aa: CASSQEDRTNSPLHF

v_call: TRBV30
d_call: TRBD1
j_call: TRBJ1-3
cdr3_length: 19
cdr3_aa: CAWSVAPGQGIFSGNTIYF

v_call: TRBV27
d_call: NA
j_call: TRBJ2-7
cdr3_length: 13
cdr3_aa: CASSPHTGYEQYF